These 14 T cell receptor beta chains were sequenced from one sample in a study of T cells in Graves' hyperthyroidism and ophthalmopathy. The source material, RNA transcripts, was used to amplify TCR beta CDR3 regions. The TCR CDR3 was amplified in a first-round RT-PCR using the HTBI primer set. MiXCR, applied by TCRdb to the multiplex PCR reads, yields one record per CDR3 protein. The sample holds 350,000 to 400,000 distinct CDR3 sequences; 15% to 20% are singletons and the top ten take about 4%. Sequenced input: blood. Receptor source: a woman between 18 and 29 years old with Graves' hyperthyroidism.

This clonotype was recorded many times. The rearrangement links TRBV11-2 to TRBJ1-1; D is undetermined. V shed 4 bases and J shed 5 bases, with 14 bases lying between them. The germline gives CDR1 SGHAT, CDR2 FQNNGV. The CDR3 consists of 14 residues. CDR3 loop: CASSSRRGRTEAFF. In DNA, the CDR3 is TGTGCCAGCAGCTCCCGGCGGGGAAGAACTGAAGCTTTCTTT.

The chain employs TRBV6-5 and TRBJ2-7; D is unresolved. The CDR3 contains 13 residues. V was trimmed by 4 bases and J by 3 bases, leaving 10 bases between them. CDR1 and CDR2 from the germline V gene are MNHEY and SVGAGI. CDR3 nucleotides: TGTGCCAGCAGTTCCGGACCGGACTACGAGCAGTACTTC. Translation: CASSSGPDYEQYF.

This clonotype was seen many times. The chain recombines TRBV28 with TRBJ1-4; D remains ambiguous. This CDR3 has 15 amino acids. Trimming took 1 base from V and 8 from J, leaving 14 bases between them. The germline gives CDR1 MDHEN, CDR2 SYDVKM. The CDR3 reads CASSLLEGGGEKLFF. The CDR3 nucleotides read TGTGCCAGCAGTTTATTGGAAGGAGGAGGCGAAAAACTGTTTTTT. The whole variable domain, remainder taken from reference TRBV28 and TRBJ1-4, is DVKVTQSSRYLVKRTGEKVFLECVQDMDHENMFWYRQDPGLGLRLIYFSYDVKMKEKGDIPEGYSVSREKKERFSLILESASTNQTSMYLCASSLLEGGGEKLFFGSGTQLSVL.

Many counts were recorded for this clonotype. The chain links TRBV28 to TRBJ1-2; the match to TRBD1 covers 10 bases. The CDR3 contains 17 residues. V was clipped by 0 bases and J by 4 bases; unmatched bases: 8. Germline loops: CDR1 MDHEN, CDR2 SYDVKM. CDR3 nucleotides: TGTGCCAGCAGTTTATGGGACAGGGGGGCCACTCTCTATGGCTACACCTTC. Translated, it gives CASSLWDRGATLYGYTF.

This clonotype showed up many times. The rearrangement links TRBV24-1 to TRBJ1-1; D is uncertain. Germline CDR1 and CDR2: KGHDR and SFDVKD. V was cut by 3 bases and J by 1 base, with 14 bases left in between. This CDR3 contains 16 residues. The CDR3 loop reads CATSDLPLHQNTEAFF. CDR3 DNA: TGTGCCACCAGTGATCTGCCTTTACATCAGAACACTGAAGCTTTCTTT.

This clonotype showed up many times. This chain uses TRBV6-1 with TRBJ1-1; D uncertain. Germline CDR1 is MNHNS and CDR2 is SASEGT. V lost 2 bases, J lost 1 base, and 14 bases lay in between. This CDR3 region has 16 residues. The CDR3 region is CASSELGSQGNTEAFF. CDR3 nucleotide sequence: TGTGCCAGCAGTGAACTGGGCAGCCAAGGGAACACTGAAGCTTTCTTT.

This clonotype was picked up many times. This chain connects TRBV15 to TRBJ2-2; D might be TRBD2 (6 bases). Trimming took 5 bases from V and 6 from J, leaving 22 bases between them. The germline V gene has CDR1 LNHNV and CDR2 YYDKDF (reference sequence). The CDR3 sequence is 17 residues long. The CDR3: CATSLIRRAGEAGELFF. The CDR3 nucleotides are TGTGCCACCAGCCTAATTAGGAGGGCTGGAGAGGCCGGGGAGCTGTTTTTT.

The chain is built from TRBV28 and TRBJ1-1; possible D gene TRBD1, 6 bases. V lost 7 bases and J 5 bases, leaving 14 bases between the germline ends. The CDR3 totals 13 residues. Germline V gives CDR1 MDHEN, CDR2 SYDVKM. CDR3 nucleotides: TGTGCCAGCACGACGAGGGGGGGAACTGAAGCTTTCTTT. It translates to CASTTRGGTEAFF.

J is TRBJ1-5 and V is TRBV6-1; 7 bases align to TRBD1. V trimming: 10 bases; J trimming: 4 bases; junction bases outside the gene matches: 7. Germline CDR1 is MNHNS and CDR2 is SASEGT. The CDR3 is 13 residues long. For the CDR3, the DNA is TGTGCCACCTACAGGGGCGGGAATCAGCCCCAGCATTTT. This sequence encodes CATYRGGNQPQHF.

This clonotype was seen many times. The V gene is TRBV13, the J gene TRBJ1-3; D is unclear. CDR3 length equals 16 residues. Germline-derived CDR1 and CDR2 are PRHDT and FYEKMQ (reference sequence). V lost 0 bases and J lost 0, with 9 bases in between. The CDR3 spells CASSLGPGLSGNTIYF. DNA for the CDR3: TGTGCCAGCAGCTTAGGGCCAGGTCTCTCTGGAAACACCATATATTTT.

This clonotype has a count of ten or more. This chain's CDR3 is CASSNQGSKETQYF. In nucleotides, the CDR3 is TGCGCCAGCAGCAATCAGGGGTCTAAAGAGACCCAGTACTTC. This chain links TRBV5-1 with TRBJ2-5, with D possibly TRBD1 on 6 matching bases. The germline CDR1 and CDR2 sequences are SGHRS and YFSETQ. The CDR3 is 14 amino acids. Trimming removed 4 bases from V and 3 bases from J, with 13 bases in between.

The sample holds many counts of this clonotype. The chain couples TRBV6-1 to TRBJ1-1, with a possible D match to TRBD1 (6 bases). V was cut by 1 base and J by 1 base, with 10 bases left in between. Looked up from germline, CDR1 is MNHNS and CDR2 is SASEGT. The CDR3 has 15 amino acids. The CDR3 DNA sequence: TGTGCCAGCAGTGAAGGGAGGGGGACGAACACTGAAGCTTTCTTT. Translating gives CASSEGRGTNTEAFF.

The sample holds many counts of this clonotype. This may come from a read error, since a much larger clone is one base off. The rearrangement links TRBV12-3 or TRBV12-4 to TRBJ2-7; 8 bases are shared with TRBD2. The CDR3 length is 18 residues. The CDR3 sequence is CASTLRAGWTREAGEQYF. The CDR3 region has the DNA TGTGCCAGCACTTTAAGAGCGGGTTGGACGCGGGAGGCGGGCGAGCAGTACTTC.

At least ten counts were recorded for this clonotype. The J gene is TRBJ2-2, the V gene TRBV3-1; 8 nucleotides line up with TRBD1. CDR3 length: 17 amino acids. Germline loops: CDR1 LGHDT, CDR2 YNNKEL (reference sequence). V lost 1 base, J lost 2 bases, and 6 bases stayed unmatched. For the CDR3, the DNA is TGTGCCAGCAGCCAAGGTCCGGGACAGGCCAACACCGGGGAGCTGTTTTTT. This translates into CASSQGPGQANTGELFF.